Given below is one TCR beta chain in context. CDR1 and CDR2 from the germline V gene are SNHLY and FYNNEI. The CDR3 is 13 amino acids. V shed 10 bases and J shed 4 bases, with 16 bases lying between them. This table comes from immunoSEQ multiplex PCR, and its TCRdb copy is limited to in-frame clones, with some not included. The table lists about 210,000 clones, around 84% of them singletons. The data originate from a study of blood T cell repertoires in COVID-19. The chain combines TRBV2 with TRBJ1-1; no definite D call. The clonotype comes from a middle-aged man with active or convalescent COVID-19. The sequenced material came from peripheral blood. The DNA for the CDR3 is TGTGCCATCCCCGCCCGGGCGGGCACTGAAGCTTTCTTT. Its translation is CAIPARAGTEAFF.